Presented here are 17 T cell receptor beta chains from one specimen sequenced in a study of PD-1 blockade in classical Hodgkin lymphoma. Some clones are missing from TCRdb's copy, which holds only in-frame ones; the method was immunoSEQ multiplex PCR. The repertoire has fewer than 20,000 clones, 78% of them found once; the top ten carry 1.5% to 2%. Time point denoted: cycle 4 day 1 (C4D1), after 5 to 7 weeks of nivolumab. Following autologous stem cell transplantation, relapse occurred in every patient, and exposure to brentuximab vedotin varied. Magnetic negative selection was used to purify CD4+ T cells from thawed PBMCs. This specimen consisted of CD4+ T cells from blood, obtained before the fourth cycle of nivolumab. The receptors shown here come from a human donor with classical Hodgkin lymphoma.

In nucleotides, the CDR3 is TGCGCCAGCAGCTCACAGGGTACACCATCCACAGATACGCAGTATTTT. Translating it yields CASSSQGTPSTDTQYF. The chain uses TRBV5-1 and TRBJ2-3; tentative D call: TRBD1 (6 bases). Germline values: CDR1 SGHRS, CDR2 YFSETQ. The CDR3 is 16 residues long. V shed 3 bases and J shed 2 bases, with 16 bases lying between them.

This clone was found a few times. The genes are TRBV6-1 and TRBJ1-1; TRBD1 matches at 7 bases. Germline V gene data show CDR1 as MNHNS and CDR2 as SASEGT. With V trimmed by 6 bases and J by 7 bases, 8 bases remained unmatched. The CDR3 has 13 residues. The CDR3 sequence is CASSSQTGREAFF. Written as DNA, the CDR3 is TGTGCCAGCAGCTCACAGACAGGGCGTGAAGCTTTCTTT.

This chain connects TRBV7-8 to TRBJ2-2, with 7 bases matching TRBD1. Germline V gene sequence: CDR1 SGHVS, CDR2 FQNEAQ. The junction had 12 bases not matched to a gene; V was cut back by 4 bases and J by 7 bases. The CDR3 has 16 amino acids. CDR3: CASSSRSGQTRGELFF. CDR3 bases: TGTGCCAGCAGCTCCCGCTCGGGACAGACCCGCGGGGAGCTGTTTTTT.

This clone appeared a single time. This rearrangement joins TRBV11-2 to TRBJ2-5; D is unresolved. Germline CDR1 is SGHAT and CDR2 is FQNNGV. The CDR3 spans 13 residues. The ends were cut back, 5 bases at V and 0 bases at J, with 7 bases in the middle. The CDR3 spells CASSANYQETQYF. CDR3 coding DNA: TGTGCCAGCAGCGCCAACTACCAAGAGACCCAGTACTTC.

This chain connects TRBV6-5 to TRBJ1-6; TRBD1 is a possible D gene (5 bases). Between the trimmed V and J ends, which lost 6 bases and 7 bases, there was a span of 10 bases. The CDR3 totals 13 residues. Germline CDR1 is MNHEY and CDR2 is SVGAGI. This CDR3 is CASSTRQNSPLHF. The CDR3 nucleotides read TGTGCCAGCAGCACCCGACAGAATTCACCCCTCCACTTT.

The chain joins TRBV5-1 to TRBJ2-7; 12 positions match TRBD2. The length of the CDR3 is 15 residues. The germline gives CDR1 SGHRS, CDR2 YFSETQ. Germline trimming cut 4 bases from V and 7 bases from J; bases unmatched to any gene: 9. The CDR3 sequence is CASSPGLAGGGEQYF. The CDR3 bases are TGCGCCAGCAGCCCGGGACTAGCGGGTGGAGGGGAGCAGTACTTC.

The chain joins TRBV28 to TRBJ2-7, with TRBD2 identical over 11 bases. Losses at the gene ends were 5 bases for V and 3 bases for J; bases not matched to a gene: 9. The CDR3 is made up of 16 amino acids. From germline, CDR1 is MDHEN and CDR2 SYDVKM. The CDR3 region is CASSPYPGTSGYEQYF. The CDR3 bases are TGTGCCAGCAGTCCTTACCCCGGGACTAGCGGCTACGAGCAGTACTTC.

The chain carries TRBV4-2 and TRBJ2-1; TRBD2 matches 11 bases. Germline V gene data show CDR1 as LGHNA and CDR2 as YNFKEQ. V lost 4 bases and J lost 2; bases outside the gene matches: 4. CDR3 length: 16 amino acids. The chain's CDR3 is CASSPGTSGAYNEQFF. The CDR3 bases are TGTGCCAGCAGCCCAGGGACTAGCGGAGCCTACAATGAGCAGTTCTTC.

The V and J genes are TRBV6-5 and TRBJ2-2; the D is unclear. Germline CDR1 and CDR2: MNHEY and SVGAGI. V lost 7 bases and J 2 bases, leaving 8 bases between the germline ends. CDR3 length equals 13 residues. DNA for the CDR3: TGTGCCAGCAAAGGGTCCAACACCGGGGAGCTGTTTTTT. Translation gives CASKGSNTGELFF.

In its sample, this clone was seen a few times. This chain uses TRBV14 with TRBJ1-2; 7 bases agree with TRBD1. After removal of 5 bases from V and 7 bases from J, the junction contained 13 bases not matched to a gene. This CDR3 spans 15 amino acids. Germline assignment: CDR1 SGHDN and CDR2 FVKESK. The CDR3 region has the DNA TGTGCCAGCAGCGGCGCTTGGGAGGGGGCGGCTGGCTACACCTTC. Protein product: CASSGAWEGAAGYTF.

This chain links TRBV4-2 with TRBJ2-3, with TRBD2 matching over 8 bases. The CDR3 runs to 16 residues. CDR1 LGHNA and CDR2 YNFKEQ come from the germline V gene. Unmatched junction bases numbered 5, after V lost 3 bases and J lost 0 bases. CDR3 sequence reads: CASSQGSSGSTDTQYF. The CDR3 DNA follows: TGTGCCAGCAGCCAGGGGTCTAGCGGGAGCACAGATACGCAGTATTTT.

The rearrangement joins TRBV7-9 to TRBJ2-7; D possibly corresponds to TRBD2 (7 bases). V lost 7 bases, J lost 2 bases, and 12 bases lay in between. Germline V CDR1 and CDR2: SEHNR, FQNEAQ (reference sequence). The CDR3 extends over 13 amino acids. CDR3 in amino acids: CASNGRGPYEQYF. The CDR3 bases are TGTGCCAGCAATGGGCGGGGGCCCTACGAGCAGTACTTC.

DNA of the CDR3: TGTGCCAGCAGGTCCGCTTCTACCGGGGAGCTGTTTTTT. Translation: CASRSASTGELFF. V usage is TRBV5-4 and J usage is TRBJ2-2; D is unresolved. The CDR3 runs to 13 residues. Trimming shortened V by 5 bases and J by 5 bases, and 10 bases separated the two germline ends. The germline V gene encodes CDR1 SGHNT and CDR2 YYREEE (reference sequence). Supplemented by reference TRBV5-4 and TRBJ2-2, the full variable domain reads ETGVTQSPTHLIKTRGQQVTLRCSSQSGHNTVSWYQQALGQGPQFIFQYYREEENGRGNFPPRFSGLQFPNYSSELNVNALELDDSALYLCASRSASTGELFFGEGSRLTVL.

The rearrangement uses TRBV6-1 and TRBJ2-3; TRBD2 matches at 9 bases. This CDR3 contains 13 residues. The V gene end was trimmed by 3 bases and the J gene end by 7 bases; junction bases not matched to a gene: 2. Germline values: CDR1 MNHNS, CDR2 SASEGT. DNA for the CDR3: TGTGCCAGCAGTGAGCTAGCGGGATATACGCAGTATTTT. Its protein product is CASSELAGYTQYF.

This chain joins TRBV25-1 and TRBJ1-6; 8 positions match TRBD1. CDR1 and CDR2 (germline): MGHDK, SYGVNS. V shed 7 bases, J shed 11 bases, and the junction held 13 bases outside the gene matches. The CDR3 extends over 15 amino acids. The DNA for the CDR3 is TGTGCCAGCAACCCCCCGGACAGGGCGTCGCCACCCCTCCACTTT. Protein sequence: CASNPPDRASPPLHF.

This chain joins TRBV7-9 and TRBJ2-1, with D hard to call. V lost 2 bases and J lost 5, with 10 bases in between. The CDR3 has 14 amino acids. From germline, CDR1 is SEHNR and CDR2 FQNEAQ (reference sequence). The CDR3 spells CASSLSGANNEQFF. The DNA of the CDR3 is TGTGCCAGCAGCTTATCGGGCGCCAACAATGAGCAGTTCTTC.

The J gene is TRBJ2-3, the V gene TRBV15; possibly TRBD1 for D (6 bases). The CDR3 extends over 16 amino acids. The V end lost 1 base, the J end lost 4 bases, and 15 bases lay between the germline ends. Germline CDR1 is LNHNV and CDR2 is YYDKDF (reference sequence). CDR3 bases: TGTGCCACCAGCAGAGGCAGGGGTATTGAGCCAGATACGCAGTATTTT. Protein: CATSRGRGIEPDTQYF. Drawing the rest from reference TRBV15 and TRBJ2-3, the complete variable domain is DAMVIQNPRYQVTQFGKPVTLSCSQTLNHNVMYWYQQKSSQAPKLLFHYYDKDFNNEADTPDNFQSRRPNTSFCFLDIRSPGLGDTAMYLCATSRGRGIEPDTQYFGPGTRLTVL.